Below, one TCR beta chain is given with its context. The target of this receptor is not known. Per-base quality was not reported, and no clone a single base away is much larger than it. Data came from an Illumina HiSeq 2500. Quantitative 5'-RACE with molecular barcodes was used to prepare TCR beta libraries. The authors' analysis ran thus. A new computational method, built on a probabilistic model of VDJ rearrangement, was used to identify disease-linked TCR variants. The public reads were quality trimmed at Q25 with fastp and then assembled into clones with MiXCR by TCRdb, keeping productive beta chains. Identical CDR3 proteins give one entry, which carries the most common genes and DNA. TCRdb, not the authors, supplied the V and J calls. The sample yields over 600,000 distinct CDR3 sequences; around 20% were counted once. The top ten constitute 15% to 20% of the sample. The data were obtained in a study of CD8 T cells in ankylosing spondylitis (dated by TCRdb to about 2017). Regarding the complete study: The study profiled T cell receptor beta repertoires in healthy donors and ankylosing spondylitis patients to find disease-linked TCR variants. The full study cohort comprised some 27 ankylosing spondylitis patients and some 100 healthy donors. Peripheral blood was sampled, and synovial fluid was additionally collected from ankylosing spondylitis patients.

The investigation overall reported the following: According to the report, matched synovial fluid samples from ankylosing spondylitis patients were significantly enriched for the disease-linked clones. The disease-linked clones showed a CD8+ phenotype and occurred at relatively low frequencies in peripheral blood. Blood from ankylosing spondylitis patients appeared to be characterized by a TCR beta motif made up of several highly homologous amino acid variants. Some motif variants had previously been reported in the synovial fluid and blood of reactive arthritis patients, which suggests shared mechanisms of disease initiation.

CDR1 and CDR2, looked up from the germline V gene, are MGHRA and YSYEKL. There are 20 amino acids in the CDR3, from cysteine to phenylalanine inclusive. The DNA shown is the 60-base CDR3, in frame from base 1. Trimming costs V 4 bases and J 0 bases, and their ends lie 25 bases apart. The receptor was isolated from a male donor with ankylosing spondylitis. Specimen: blood, either unsorted or a sorted T cell fraction (not recorded which). The chain links TRBV4-1 with TRBJ2-1; the D region possibly corresponds to TRBD2 (6 bases align). The base sequence is TGCGCCAGCAGCCCCGAAGGCAAGCGGGTGTTTCTGAGCTCCTACAATGAGCAGTTCTTC. This yields the protein CASSPEGKRVFLSSYNEQFF.